The 2 T cell receptor beta chains reported below all come from one sample, sequenced in a study of T cells in Graves' hyperthyroidism and ophthalmopathy. What was amplified from RNA transcripts were TCR beta CDR3 regions. With the HTBI primer set, the TCR CDR3 went through a first round of RT-PCR. TCRdb reprocessed the multiplex PCR reads with MiXCR, giving one entry per CDR3 protein. The sample shows around 620,000 distinct CDR3 sequences, about 16% of them seen only once. Sequenced sample: blood. These TCRs come from a woman under 40 with Graves' hyperthyroidism.

The chain joins TRBV29-1 to TRBJ2-3, with 10 bases matching TRBD2. CDR3 length: 16 amino acids. J was trimmed by 3 bases and V by 1 base; bases with no gene match: 7. Looked up from germline, CDR1 is SQVTM and CDR2 is ANQGSEA. The CDR3 nucleotides are TGCAGCGTTGAAGGTTCACTAGCGGGACGGACAGATACGCAGTATTTT. Protein sequence: CSVEGSLAGRTDTQYF.

This clonotype was counted ten times or more. This chain joins TRBV6-1 and TRBJ1-2; TRBD1 might be the D (5 bases). The germline V gene encodes CDR1 MNHNS and CDR2 SASEGT. The V end was cut by 6 bases, the J end by 2 bases, with 10 bases between. The CDR3 is 13 amino acids. CDR3 in DNA: TGTGCCAGCAGCCCCGCAGGGAACTATGGCTACACCTTC. Amino acids: CASSPAGNYGYTF.